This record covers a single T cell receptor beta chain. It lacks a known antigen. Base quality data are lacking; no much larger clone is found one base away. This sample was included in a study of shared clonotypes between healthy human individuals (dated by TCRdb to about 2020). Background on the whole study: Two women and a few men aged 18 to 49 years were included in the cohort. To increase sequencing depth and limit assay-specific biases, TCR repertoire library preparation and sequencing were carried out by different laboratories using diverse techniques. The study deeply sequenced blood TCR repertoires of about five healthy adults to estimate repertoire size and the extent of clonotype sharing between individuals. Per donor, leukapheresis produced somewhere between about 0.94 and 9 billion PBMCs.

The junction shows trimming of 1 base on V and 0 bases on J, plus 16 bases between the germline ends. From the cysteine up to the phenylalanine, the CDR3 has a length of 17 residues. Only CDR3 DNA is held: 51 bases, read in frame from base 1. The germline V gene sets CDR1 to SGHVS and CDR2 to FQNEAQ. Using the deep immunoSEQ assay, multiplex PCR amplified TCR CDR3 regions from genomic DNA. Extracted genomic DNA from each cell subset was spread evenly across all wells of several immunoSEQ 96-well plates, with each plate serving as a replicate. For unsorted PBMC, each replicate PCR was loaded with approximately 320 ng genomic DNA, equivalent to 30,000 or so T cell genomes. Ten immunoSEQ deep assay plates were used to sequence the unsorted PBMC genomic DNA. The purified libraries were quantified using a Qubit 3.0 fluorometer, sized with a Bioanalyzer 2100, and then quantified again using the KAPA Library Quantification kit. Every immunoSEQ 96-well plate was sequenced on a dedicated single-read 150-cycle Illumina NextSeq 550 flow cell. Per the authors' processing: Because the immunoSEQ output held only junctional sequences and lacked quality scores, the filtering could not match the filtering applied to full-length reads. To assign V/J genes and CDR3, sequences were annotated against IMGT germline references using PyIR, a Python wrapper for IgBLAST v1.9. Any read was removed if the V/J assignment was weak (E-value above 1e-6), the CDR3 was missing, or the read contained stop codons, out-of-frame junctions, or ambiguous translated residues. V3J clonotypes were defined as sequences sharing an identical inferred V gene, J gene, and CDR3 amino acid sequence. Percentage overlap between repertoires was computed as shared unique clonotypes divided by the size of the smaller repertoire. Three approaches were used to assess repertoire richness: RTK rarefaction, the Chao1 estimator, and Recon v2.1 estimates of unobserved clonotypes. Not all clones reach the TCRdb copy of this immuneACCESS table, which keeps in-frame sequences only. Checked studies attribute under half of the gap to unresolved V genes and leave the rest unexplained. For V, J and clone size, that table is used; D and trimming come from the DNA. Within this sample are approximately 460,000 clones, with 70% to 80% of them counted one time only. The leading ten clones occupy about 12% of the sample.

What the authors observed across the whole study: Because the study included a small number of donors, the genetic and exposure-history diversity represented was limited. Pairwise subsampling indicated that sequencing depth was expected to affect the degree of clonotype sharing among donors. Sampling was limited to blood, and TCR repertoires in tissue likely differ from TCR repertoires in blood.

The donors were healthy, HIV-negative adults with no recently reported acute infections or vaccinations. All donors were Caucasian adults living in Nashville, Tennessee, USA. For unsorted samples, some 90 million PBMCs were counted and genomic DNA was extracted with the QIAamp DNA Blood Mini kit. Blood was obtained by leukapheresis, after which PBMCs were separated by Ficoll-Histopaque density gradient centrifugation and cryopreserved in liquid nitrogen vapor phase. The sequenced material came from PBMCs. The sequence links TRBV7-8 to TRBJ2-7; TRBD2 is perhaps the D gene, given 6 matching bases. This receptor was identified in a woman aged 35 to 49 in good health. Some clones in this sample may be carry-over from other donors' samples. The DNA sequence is TGTGCCAGCAGCTTAGTGTCCGGGGGTACTACCTCCTACGAGCAGTACTTC. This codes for CASSLVSGGTTSYEQYF.